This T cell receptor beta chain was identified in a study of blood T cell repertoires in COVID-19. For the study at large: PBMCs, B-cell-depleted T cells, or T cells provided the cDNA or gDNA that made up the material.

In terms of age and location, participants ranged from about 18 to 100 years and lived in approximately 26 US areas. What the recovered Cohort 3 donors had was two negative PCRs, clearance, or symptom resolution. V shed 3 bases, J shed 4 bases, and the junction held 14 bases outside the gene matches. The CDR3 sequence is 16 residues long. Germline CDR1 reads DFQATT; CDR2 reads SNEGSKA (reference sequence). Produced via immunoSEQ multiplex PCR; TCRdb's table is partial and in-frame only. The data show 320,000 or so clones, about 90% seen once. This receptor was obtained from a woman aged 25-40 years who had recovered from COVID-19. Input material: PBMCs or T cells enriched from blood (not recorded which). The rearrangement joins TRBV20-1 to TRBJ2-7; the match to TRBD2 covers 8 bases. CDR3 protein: CSASPSIGGGFYEQYF. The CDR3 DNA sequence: TGCAGTGCTAGTCCCTCAATCGGCGGGGGGTTTTACGAGCAGTACTTC.